This TCR beta chain was captured by sequencing in a study of blood T cell repertoires in COVID-19. For the study at large: T cells, B-cell-depleted T cells, or PBMCs supplied cDNA or gDNA.

How the authors handled the data: Estimation of nucleated cell counts relied on the amplification of reference gene primers. Profiling relied on immunoSEQ multiplex PCR, and the TCRdb table lists in-frame clones only, not all of them. The V and J calls and the clone size are those of that table, but D and trimming were determined from the DNA. Among hundreds of thousands of clones, 87% were seen once, and the ten largest hold approximately 6.2%. The CDR3 is made up of 15 amino acids. CDR1 and CDR2 (germline): SGHRS, YFSETQ. The V gene end was trimmed by 2 bases and the J gene end by 4 bases; junction bases not matched to a gene: 6.

The specimen sequenced was peripheral blood. The sequence was obtained from a man in his sixties who had recovered from COVID-19. The chain combines TRBV5-1 with TRBJ2-1, with 7 bases identical to TRBD2. The CDR3 protein is CASSFAGDLYNEQFF. Here the CDR3 DNA reads TGCGCCAGCAGCTTCGCGGGAGATCTATACAATGAGCAGTTCTTC.